This TCR beta chain comes out of a study of early T cells in non-severe SARS-CoV-2 infection. Study summary: Unpaired chains resulted from sequencing bulk RNA of unsorted whole blood.

This clonotype was seen ten or more times. In TCRdb, the 5' RACE reads were re-called with MiXCR into one record per CDR3 protein. The sample consists of around 34,000 distinct CDR3 sequences, over 3.5% of them appearing once. CDR1 is LGHDT, CDR2 YNNKEL, per germline (reference sequence). This CDR3 has 17 amino acids. V lost 5 bases, J lost 3 bases, and 9 bases stayed unmatched. This sequence was found in an adult who was a healthcare worker with PCR-confirmed SARS-CoV-2 infection or an uninfected control (not recorded which). Sequences were obtained from whole blood. This chain links TRBV3-1 with TRBJ1-6; 8 nucleotides match TRBD1. The CDR3, as DNA: TGTGCCAGCAGCTCAGCGACAGGGGTATTCTATAATTCACCCCTCCACTTT. This sequence encodes CASSSATGVFYNSPLHF.